What follows are 24 T cell receptor beta chains derived from one specimen sequenced in a study of T cell responses to AZD1222 COVID-19 vaccine (dated by TCRdb to 2020 to 2022). The label giving this sample's time point can be read as: about 28 days (+/-7) after the second vaccine dose. The treatment or condition label, as the study defines it: meningococcal conjugate vaccine given as trial control. Libraries were prepared through the immunoSEQ multiplex PCR assay. Drawn from immuneACCESS, this table holds only the in-frame rearrangements with V and J called that TCRdb kept. Clones are partly lost; checked studies trace under half to an unresolved V gene and leave the rest unexplained. Here the sample has about 130,000 clones; about 82% occur a single time. 7.9% of the sample is taken by the ten largest. Sequences were derived from peripheral blood, sampled 28 days after the second dose of the MenACWY control vaccine. These TCRs come from an adult who received the MenACWY meningococcal vaccine as a control.

The chain has TRBV24-1 and TRBJ2-3; possibly TRBD2 for D (6 bases). There are 14 residues in the CDR3. V was cut by 3 bases and J by 10 bases, with 16 bases left in between. Germline lookup yields CDR1 KGHDR and CDR2 SFDVKD. The CDR3 sequence: CATSDTRSGGAQYF. The CDR3 nucleotides read TGTGCCACCAGTGATACCCGTAGTGGAGGGGCGCAGTATTTT.

The chain joins TRBV19 to TRBJ2-5; D gene unclear. Deletions cut 2 bases from V and 2 bases from J, with 9 bases between. This CDR3 is built from 14 residues. The germline V gene encodes CDR1 LNHDA and CDR2 SQIVND (reference sequence). In DNA form, the CDR3 reads TGTGCCAGTAGTATAAAACTATTGCAAGAGACCCAGTACTTC. Translated, it gives CASSIKLLQETQYF.

The chain employs TRBV19 and TRBJ1-2; possibly TRBD1 for D (5 bases). The ends were cut back, 5 bases at V and 8 bases at J, with 18 bases in the middle. CDR3 length: 14 residues. Germline V gene sequence: CDR1 LNHDA, CDR2 SQIVND (reference sequence). Here the CDR3 reads CASSYLDRRDGYTF. The CDR3 coding sequence is TGTGCCAGTAGTTATTTGGATAGGAGGGACGGCTACACCTTC.

J is TRBJ2-1 and V is TRBV7-3; D may be TRBD1 or TRBD2 (5 bases each). CDR1 is SGHTA, CDR2 FQGTGA, per germline. This CDR3 is built from 14 residues. Trimming pared 5 bases from V and 15 bases from J, leaving 23 bases between. This CDR3 reads CASSPGTLYGAGFF. As DNA, the CDR3 is TGTGCCAGCAGCCCCGGCACCCTATACGGGGCCGGGTTCTTC. The whole variable domain, remainder taken from reference TRBV7-3 and TRBJ2-1, is GAGVSQTPSNKVTEKGKYVELRCDPISGHTALYWYRQSLGQGPEFLIYFQGTGAADDSGLPNDRFFAVRPEGSVSTLKIQRTERGDSAVYLCASSPGTLYGAGFFGPGTRLTVL.

This chain uses TRBV5-6 with TRBJ2-7; D gene unclear. The CDR3 is 15 amino acids. The germline V and J ends were trimmed by 3 bases and 6 bases, with 19 bases remaining between them. Germline values: CDR1 SGHDT, CDR2 YYEEEE. CDR3 sequence: CASSSAGLEYSEQYF. CDR3 bases: TGTGCCAGCAGCTCGGCCGGGCTGGAGTACTCCGAGCAGTACTTC. The full variable domain, its missing parts supplied by reference TRBV5-6 and TRBJ2-7, is DAGVTQSPTHLIKTRGQQVTLRCSPKSGHDTVSWYQQALGQGPQFIFQYYEEEERQRGNFPDRFSGHQFPNYSSELNVNALLLGDSALYLCASSSAGLEYSEQYFGPGTRLTVT.

The J gene is TRBJ2-1, the V gene TRBV11-3; weak D call: TRBD2 (6 bases). The CDR3 is 12 amino acids. V was trimmed by 7 bases and J by 6 bases, leaving 10 bases between them. CDR1 is SGHNT and CDR2 is YENEEA in the germline V gene. The CDR3 loop is CASMGGGNEQFF. The CDR3, as DNA: TGTGCCAGCATGGGGGGAGGCAATGAGCAGTTCTTC.

This clone was seen a few times. This rearrangement joins TRBV4-3 to TRBJ1-1; D is unresolved. The V gene's germline CDR1 is LGHNA and CDR2 YSLEER. The CDR3 totals 14 residues. V was pared by 3 bases and J by 0 bases, with 8 bases between. CDR3 sequence (DNA): TGCGCCAGCAGCCAGCGCAGATTGAACACTGAAGCTTTCTTT. Translated: CASSQRRLNTEAFF.

This chain uses TRBV7-2 with TRBJ2-3, with D possibly being TRBD1 or TRBD2 (5 bases each). In germline, CDR1 is SGHTA, CDR2 FQGNSA. The CDR3 spans 15 residues. Deletions cut 1 base from V and 6 bases from J, with 14 bases between. The CDR3 bases are TGTGCCAGCAGCTTAGAGGGACGGTGGAGGGATACGCAGTATTTT. Its translation: CASSLEGRWRDTQYF.

The chain carries TRBV6-5 and TRBJ1-1; the D is unclear. This CDR3 contains 12 residues. The V gene lost 6 bases and the J gene lost 2 bases, with 7 bases spanning the gap. Germline CDR1 MNHEY, CDR2 SVGAGI. The CDR3 here is CASRVGNTEAFF. CDR3 sequence (DNA): TGTGCCAGCAGGGTCGGAAACACTGAAGCTTTCTTT.

The V call is TRBV27, the J call TRBJ2-1, with 11 bases aligning to TRBD2. The junction had 11 bases not matched to a gene; V was cut back by 5 bases and J by 5 bases. CDR3 length equals 17 residues. Germline V gene data show CDR1 as MNHEY and CDR2 as SMNVEV (reference sequence). The CDR3 DNA sequence: TGTGCCAGCAGTCGGCTAGCGGGAGGTAGTGAGGACAATGAGCAGTTCTTC. Protein product: CASSRLAGGSEDNEQFF.

J is TRBJ2-2 and V is TRBV5-1; D remains ambiguous. The germline V gene encodes CDR1 SGHRS and CDR2 YFSETQ. V was shortened by 0 bases and J by 3 bases, with 9 bases between the two germline ends. This CDR3 region has 15 residues. The CDR3 DNA is TGCGCCAGCAGCTTGGCCGCCCGAGACACCGGGGAGCTGTTTTTT. Amino acids: CASSLAARDTGELFF.

As DNA, the CDR3 is TGTGCCTGGGGATTTGGCGGGAGCTCTTCCTACAATGAGCAGTTCTTC. Residues: CAWGFGGSSSYNEQFF. The chain carries TRBV30 and TRBJ2-1; 7 positions match TRBD2. V trimming: 5 bases; J trimming: 1 base; junction bases outside the gene matches: 11. The CDR3 runs 16 residues. Germline CDR1 GTSNPN, CDR2 SVGIG (reference sequence).

This clone was recorded only once. The chain combines TRBV19 with TRBJ1-2, with a possible D match to TRBD1 (6 bases). There are 13 residues in the CDR3. The germline gives CDR1 LNHDA, CDR2 SQIVND (reference sequence). The V and J ends lost 7 bases and 2 bases respectively, with 11 bases between them. CDR3 residues: CASTDQGNYGYTF. The CDR3 region has the DNA TGTGCCAGTACTGACCAGGGGAACTATGGCTACACCTTC. Drawing the rest from reference TRBV19 and TRBJ1-2, the complete variable domain is DGGITQSPKYLFRKEGQNVTLSCEQNLNHDAMYWYRQDPGQGLRLIYYSQIVNDFQKGDIAEGYSVSREKKESFPLTVTSAQKNPTAFYLCASTDQGNYGYTFGSGTRLTVV.

This clone has more than one count but fewer than ten. The chain carries TRBV11-2 and TRBJ1-2; 9 positions match TRBD1. Germline assignment: CDR1 SGHAT and CDR2 FQNNGV. The length of the CDR3 is 14 residues. V gave up 6 bases and J gave up 3 bases; unmatched junction bases: 5. The CDR3 sequence: CASSVTGGHYGYTF. The CDR3 nucleotides are TGTGCCAGCAGTGTTACAGGGGGCCACTATGGCTACACCTTC.

This clone was counted once. The J gene is TRBJ1-1, the V gene TRBV2; 8 positions agree with TRBD1. The germline V gene encodes CDR1 SNHLY and CDR2 FYNNEI. The CDR3 length is 15 residues. The ends lost 5 bases at V and 1 base at J; junction bases unmatched: 6. The CDR3 bases are TGTGCCAGCAGTCGAGACAGGGGTTCGAACACTGAAGCTTTCTTT. Protein: CASSRDRGSNTEAFF.

Only one count was recorded for this clone. The chain joins TRBV6-2 or TRBV6-3 to TRBJ1-1, with a weak D call TRBD1 (6 bases). Germline assignment: CDR1 MNHEY and CDR2 SVGEGT. Trimming shortened V by 2 bases and J by 3 bases, and 16 bases separated the two germline ends. The CDR3 sequence is 16 residues long. The CDR3 bases are TGTGCCAGCAGTTACCGACAGGCCTTAGGGGACACTGAAGCTTTCTTT. Its translation: CASSYRQALGDTEAFF.

This chain connects TRBV28 to TRBJ2-7; 11 bases are a match to TRBD2. The CDR3 has 15 amino acids. V dropped 6 bases and J dropped 3; count of bases not matched to a gene: 7. The V gene's germline CDR1 is MDHEN and CDR2 SYDVKM. The CDR3 nucleotides are TGTGCCAGCAGCTCCGGGACTAGCGGCCACTACGAGCAGTACTTC. It translates to CASSSGTSGHYEQYF. Using reference TRBV28 and TRBJ2-7 for the parts outside the CDR3, the full variable domain is DVKVTQSSRYLVKRTGEKVFLECVQDMDHENMFWYRQDPGLGLRLIYFSYDVKMKEKGDIPEGYSVSREKKERFSLILESASTNQTSMYLCASSSGTSGHYEQYFGPGTRLTVT.

This rearrangement joins TRBV10-3 to TRBJ1-1, with 11 bases fitting TRBD1. The CDR3 sequence is 15 residues long. Germline V lookup: CDR1 ENHRY, CDR2 SYGVKD. The V and J ends lost 7 bases and 3 bases, in that order; junction bases with no gene match: 7. The CDR3 sequence: CAIKRDRGMYTEAFF. In DNA, the CDR3 is TGTGCCATCAAGAGGGACAGGGGGATGTACACTGAAGCTTTCTTT.

This clone was observed a few times. The chain combines TRBV27 with TRBJ1-4; D is uncertain. The CDR3 loop spans 13 amino acids. The V end was cut by 2 bases, the J end by 7 bases, with 8 bases between. Germline loops: CDR1 MNHEY, CDR2 SMNVEV (reference sequence). CDR3 sequence: CASSLHFSEKLFF. CDR3 DNA: TGTGCCAGCAGTTTACATTTCAGTGAAAAACTGTTTTTT.

The V gene is TRBV6-5, the J gene TRBJ1-5, with a tentative D call TRBD1 (6 bases). Germline V gives CDR1 MNHEY, CDR2 SVGAGI. The length of the CDR3 is 16 residues. The germline V and J ends were trimmed by 4 bases and 1 base, with 14 bases remaining between them. The CDR3 bases are TGTGCCAGCAGTTCAGGGGTCGGGGTAAGCAATCAGCCCCAGCATTTT. It encodes CASSSGVGVSNQPQHF.

The gene calls are TRBV6-5 and TRBJ1-2; 8 nucleotides agree with TRBD1. V shed 5 bases and J 4 bases; nucleotides not matched to a gene: 6. Germline CDR1 is MNHEY and CDR2 is SVGAGI. The CDR3 consists of 14 residues. CDR3 sequence: CASSQLGQVYGYTF. The CDR3 DNA sequence: TGTGCCAGCAGTCAATTGGGACAGGTCTATGGCTACACCTTC.

The chain joins TRBV7-3 to TRBJ2-1, with 9 bases lining up with TRBD2. Germline trimming cut 4 bases from V and 4 bases from J; bases unmatched to any gene: 8. Germline CDR1 SGHTA, CDR2 FQGTGA. The CDR3 loop spans 16 amino acids. DNA of the CDR3: TGTGCCAGCAGCTCCTACCCTAGCGGGGATTACAATGAGCAGTTCTTC. This codes for CASSSYPSGDYNEQFF.

This chain joins TRBV13 and TRBJ2-5; TRBD1 or TRBD2 may be the D gene (5 bases each). Trimming shortened V by 5 bases and J by 5 bases, and 15 bases separated the two germline ends. Germline CDR1 is PRHDT and CDR2 is FYEKMQ (reference sequence). CDR3 length: 14 residues. CDR3: CASSQGASWETQYF. Written as DNA, the CDR3 is TGTGCCAGCAGCCAGGGCGCTAGCTGGGAGACCCAGTACTTC.

This clone was observed a single time. V is TRBV9 and J is TRBJ2-3, with 11 bases lining up with TRBD2. With V trimmed by 3 bases and J by 2 bases, 14 bases remained unmatched. Per the germline V gene, CDR1 is SGDLS and CDR2 is YYNGEE. CDR3 size: 19 residues. As DNA, the CDR3 is TGTGCCAGCAGCGCCGTCCAACTCCCGGGACTAGCGGACACAGATACGCAGTATTTT. Amino acid sequence: CASSAVQLPGLADTDTQYF.